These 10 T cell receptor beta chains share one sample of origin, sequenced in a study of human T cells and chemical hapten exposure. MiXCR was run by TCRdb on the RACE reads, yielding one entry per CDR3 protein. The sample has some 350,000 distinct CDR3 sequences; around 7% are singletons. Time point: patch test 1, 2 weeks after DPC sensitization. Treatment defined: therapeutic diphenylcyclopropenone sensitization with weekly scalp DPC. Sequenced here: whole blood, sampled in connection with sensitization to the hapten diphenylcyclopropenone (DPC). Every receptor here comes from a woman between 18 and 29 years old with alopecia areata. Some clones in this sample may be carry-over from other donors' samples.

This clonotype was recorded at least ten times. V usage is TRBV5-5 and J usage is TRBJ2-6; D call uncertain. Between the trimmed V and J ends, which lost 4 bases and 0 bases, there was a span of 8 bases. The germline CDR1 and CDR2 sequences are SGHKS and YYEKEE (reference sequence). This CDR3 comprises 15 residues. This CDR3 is CASSPRISGANVLTF. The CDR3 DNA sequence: TGTGCCAGCAGCCCAAGGATCTCTGGGGCCAACGTCCTGACTTTC.

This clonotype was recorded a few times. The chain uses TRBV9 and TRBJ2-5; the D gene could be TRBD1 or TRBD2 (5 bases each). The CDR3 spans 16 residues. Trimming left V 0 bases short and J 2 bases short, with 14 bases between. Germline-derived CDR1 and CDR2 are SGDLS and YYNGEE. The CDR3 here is CASSVASGTGQETQYF. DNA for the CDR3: TGTGCCAGCAGCGTAGCTTCAGGGACGGGGCAAGAGACCCAGTACTTC.

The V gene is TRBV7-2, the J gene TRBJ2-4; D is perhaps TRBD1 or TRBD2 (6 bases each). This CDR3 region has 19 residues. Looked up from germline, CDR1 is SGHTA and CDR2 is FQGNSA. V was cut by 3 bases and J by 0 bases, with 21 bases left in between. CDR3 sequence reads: CASSLAWGGKGVAKNIQYF. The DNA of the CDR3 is TGTGCCAGCAGCTTGGCTTGGGGCGGGAAGGGGGTAGCCAAAAACATTCAGTACTTC.

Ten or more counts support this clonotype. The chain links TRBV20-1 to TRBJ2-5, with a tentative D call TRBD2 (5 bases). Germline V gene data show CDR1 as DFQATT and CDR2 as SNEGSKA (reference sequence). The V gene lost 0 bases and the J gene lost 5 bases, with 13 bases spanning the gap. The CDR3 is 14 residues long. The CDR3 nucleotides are TGCAGTGCTAGAGATCGCAGACTACTGGAGACCCAGTACTTC. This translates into CSARDRRLLETQYF.

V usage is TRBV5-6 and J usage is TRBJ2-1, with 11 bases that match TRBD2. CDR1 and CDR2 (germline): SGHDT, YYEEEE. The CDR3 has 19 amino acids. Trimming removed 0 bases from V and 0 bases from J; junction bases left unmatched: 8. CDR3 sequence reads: CASSLVPGLADYSYNEQFF. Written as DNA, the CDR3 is TGTGCCAGCAGCTTGGTACCGGGACTAGCGGATTACTCCTACAATGAGCAGTTCTTC.

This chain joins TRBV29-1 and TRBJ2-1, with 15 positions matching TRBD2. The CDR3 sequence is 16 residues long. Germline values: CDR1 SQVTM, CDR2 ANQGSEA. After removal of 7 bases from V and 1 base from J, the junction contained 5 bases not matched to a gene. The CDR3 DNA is TGCAGCGCCGTCGGGACTAGCGGGGGGTCCTACAATGAGCAGTTCTTC. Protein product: CSAVGTSGGSYNEQFF.

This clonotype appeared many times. CDR3 protein: CAISELTSGGPTTDTQYF. The CDR3 DNA reads TGTGCCATCAGTGAGTTGACTAGCGGGGGCCCTACCACAGATACGCAGTATTTT. The chain couples TRBV10-3 to TRBJ2-3, with TRBD2 matching over 12 bases. The germline V gene has CDR1 ENHRY and CDR2 SYGVKD. The trim removed 1 base at V and 2 bases at J, leaving 7 bases unmatched. CDR3 length: 18 residues.

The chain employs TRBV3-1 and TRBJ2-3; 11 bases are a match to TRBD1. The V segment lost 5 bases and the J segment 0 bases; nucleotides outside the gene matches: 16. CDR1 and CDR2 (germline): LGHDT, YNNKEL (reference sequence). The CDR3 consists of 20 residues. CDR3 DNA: TGTGCCAGCAGCGGAGGCGCGGGGACAGGGGGTTTCACTAGCACAGATACGCAGTATTTT. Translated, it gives CASSGGAGTGGFTSTDTQYF.

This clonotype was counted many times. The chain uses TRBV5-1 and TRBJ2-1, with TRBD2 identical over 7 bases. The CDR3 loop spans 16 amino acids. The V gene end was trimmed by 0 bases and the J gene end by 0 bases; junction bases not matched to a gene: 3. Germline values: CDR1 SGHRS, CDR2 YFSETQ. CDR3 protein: CASSLEGGSSYNEQFF. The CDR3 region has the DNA TGCGCCAGCAGCTTGGAGGGCGGGAGCTCCTACAATGAGCAGTTCTTC. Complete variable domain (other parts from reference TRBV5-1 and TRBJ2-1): KAGVTQTPRYLIKTRGQQVTLSCSPISGHRSVSWYQQTPGQGLQFLFEYFSETQRNKGNFPGRFSGRQFSNSRSEMNVSTLELGDSALYLCASSLEGGSSYNEQFFGPGTRLTVL.

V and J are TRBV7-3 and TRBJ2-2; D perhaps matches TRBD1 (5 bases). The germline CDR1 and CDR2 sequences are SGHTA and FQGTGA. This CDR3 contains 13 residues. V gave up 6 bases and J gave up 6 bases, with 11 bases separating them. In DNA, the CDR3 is TGTGCCAGCAGGCCAGGGATGGCCGGGGAGCTGTTTTTT. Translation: CASRPGMAGELFF. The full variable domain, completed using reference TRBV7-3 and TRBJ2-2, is GAGVSQTPSNKVTEKGKYVELRCDPISGHTALYWYRQSLGQGPEFLIYFQGTGAADDSGLPNDRFFAVRPEGSVSTLKIQRTERGDSAVYLCASRPGMAGELFFGEGSRLTVL.